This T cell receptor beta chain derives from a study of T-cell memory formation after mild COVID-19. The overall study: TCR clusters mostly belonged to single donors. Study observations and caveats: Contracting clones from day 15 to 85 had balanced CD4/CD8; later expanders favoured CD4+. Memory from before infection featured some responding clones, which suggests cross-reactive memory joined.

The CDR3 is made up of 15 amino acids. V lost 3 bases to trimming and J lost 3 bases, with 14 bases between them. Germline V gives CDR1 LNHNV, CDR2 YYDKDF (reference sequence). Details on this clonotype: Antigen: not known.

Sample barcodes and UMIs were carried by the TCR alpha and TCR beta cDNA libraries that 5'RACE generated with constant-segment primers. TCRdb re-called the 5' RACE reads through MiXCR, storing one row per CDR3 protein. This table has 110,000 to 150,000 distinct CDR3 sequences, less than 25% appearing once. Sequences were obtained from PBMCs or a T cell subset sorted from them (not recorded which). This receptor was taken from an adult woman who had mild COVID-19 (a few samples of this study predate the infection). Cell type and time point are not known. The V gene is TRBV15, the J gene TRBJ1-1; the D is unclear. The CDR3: CATSRSGRWDTEAFF. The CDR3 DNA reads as TGTGCCACCAGCAGGTCTGGGAGGTGGGACACTGAAGCTTTCTTT.